What follows is one TCR beta chain and its context. In the authors' workflow: Reference gene primer amplification yielded estimated nucleated cell counts. Sequenced by immunoSEQ multiplex PCR; TCRdb stores in-frame clones only, minus some. V, J and clone size derive from that table, while D and trimming were established from the DNA sequence. The sample yields over 400,000 clones, 88% seen once. The data originate from a study of blood T cell repertoires in COVID-19. Researchers sorted participants into cohorts using their self-reported clinical history. Each recovered donor of Cohort 3 presented with two negative PCRs, clearance, or symptom resolution. The CDR3 length is 16 residues. The germline V gene encodes CDR1 SGHVS and CDR2 FQNEAQ. V trimming: 1 base; J trimming: 3 bases; junction bases outside the gene matches: 9.

Material: PBMCs or T cells enriched from blood (not recorded which). The gene calls are TRBV7-8 and TRBJ2-7; TRBD2 matches 7 bases. The source of this sequence is a woman aged 55-70 years who had recovered from COVID-19. CDR3 coding DNA: TGTGCCAGCAGCTTAGTCTCCGGGACGGGGGGCTACGAGCAGTACTTC. Its translation: CASSLVSGTGGYEQYF.